Listed here is a single TCR beta chain. The data originate from a study of OX40 agonist ivuxolimab in advanced cancers. The germline CDR1 and CDR2 sequences are MNHEY and SMNVEV (reference sequence). CDR3 length equals 13 residues. The V end was cut by 0 bases, the J end by 10 bases, with 10 bases between. This table comes from immunoSEQ multiplex PCR, and its TCRdb copy is limited to in-frame clones, with some not included. The sample records about 72,000 clones, approximately 92% being singletons. This TCR was recovered from an adult with an advanced solid tumor such as melanoma, head and neck, liver or kidney cancer. The chain couples TRBV27 to TRBJ2-1; no reliable D call. Sample: CD4+ or CD8+ T cells sorted from blood, taken in a trial of the OX40 agonist ivuxolimab. The CDR3 spells CASSLSNLLEQFF. Written as DNA, the CDR3 is TGTGCCAGCAGTTTATCAAATTTACTCGAGCAGTTCTTC.